Described below is a single TCR beta chain sequence and its context. This clone was detected only once. Its target antigen remains unknown. No per-base quality is available; no much larger clone lies one base away. Library preparation employed the immunoSEQ multiplex PCR assay. For TCR sequencing, RNA was extracted from every sample and reverse transcribed into cDNA to serve as template. SuperScript III was used to make first-strand cDNA, primed with a 2:1 mix of oligo-dT and random hexamers. A synthetic immune receptor repertoire was used to measure amplification bias, and any remaining bias was corrected computationally. Regarding the original processing steps: Raw reads were preprocessed to remove errors, and CDR3 was defined by IMGT conventions from the conserved cysteine to phenylalanine. To get clonality, Shannon entropy was normalized by log2 of the number of productive unique TCRs and the result was subtracted from 1. Whether each scalp clone was CD4 or CD8 was inferred by checking scalp TCRbeta sequences against the CD4 and CD8 repertoires from sorted blood. This is the immuneACCESS table as TCRdb keeps it, with only in-frame sequences that have V and J called. A part of the clones is gone; compared with another copy, unresolved V genes explain less than half, and the rest is unexplained. That table gives V, J and clone size, and the DNA gave D and trimming. This sample has about 270,000 clones in its table, and 50% to 75% of those were observed once. The ten top clones hold 0.75% to 0.95% of the sample.

Trimming leaves V shorter by 7 bases and J shorter by 9 bases, with the junction holding 6 bases beyond the gene matches. The CDR3 covers 11 residues, taking in both the cysteine and the phenylalanine. Only the CDR3 region is kept as DNA, spanning 33 bases read in frame from base 1. The germline V gene provides CDR1 SGHRS and CDR2 YFSETQ. The label giving this sample's treatment or condition can be read as: oral pan-JAK inhibitor, 5-10 mg twice daily. From alopecia areata patients, peripheral blood was collected along with lesional scalp punch biopsies. PBMCs were isolated by density centrifugation and stained for CD3, CD4 and CD8, after which CD4+ and CD8+ T cells were sorted on a FACSAria. The data were taken from a study of CD8+ T cells in alopecia areata (dated by TCRdb to the late 2010s). About the study as a whole: Treated patients were enrolled in an open-label pilot trial of oral tofacitinib, 5 to 10 mg twice daily, for moderate-to-severe alopecia areata. Tofacitinib was given for 6 to 18 months, followed by 6 months of follow-up off drug to assess delayed response and recurrence. In treated patients, disease severity was measured using the SALT score, which gives the percentage of scalp surface area affected. The study used high-throughput TCRbeta sequencing to examine T cell clonal expansion in alopecia areata, in both the C3H/HeJ mouse model and human patients. On the human side, TCRbeta sequencing was run on scalp tissue and on sorted CD4+ and CD8+ peripheral blood T cells from healthy controls and from alopecia areata patients with either patchy or totalis/universalis disease. Biopsies were taken from tofacitinib-treated patients at baseline and again at 4 and 24 weeks into treatment, and several of those patients also had a later scalp biopsy. Scalp clonality was compared across normal scalp (n=4), patchy alopecia areata scalp (n=8), and alopecia totalis/universalis scalp (n=8). RNA came from the PAXgene miRNA kit for fixed scalp, the miRNeasy kit for PBMCs, and the RNeasy kit for mouse skin. immunoSEQ multiplex PCR using 35 Vbeta forward primers and 13 Jbeta reverse primers was used to amplify TCRbeta CDR3 regions.

The research as a whole found: During tofacitinib treatment, many expanded lesional clones remained in scalp and blood, and this persistence may partly explain relapse after treatment is stopped. Compared with mice, TCR sequences shared between patients were less clear, possibly partly because of HLA diversity across the patient population. Higher clonality and more expanded CD8+ clones were observed in lesional scalp than in normal scalp, particularly in alopecia totalis/universalis, a finding suggestive of antigenic drive. Because the treated cohort was small and had only one nonresponder, larger studies are needed to examine links between baseline CD8+ expansion and response. With tofacitinib, both scalp clonality and the number of expanded CD8+ clones among the top 100 scalp clones went down significantly. Scalp TCR repertoire analysis is complicated because resident alphabeta T cells in normal human skin are also sequenced, whereas mouse skin is dominated by gammadelta T cells.

The sequence derives from a human donor with alopecia areata. The chain is encoded by TRBV5-1 joined to TRBJ2-5; 7 middle bases align to TRBD1. Sequences were derived from CD4+ T cells sorted from blood, sampled around week 52, from a patient treated with tofacitinib. The CDR3 region reads CASRTGDAQYF. The DNA is as follows: TGCGCCAGCCGTACAGGGGACGCCCAGTACTTC.